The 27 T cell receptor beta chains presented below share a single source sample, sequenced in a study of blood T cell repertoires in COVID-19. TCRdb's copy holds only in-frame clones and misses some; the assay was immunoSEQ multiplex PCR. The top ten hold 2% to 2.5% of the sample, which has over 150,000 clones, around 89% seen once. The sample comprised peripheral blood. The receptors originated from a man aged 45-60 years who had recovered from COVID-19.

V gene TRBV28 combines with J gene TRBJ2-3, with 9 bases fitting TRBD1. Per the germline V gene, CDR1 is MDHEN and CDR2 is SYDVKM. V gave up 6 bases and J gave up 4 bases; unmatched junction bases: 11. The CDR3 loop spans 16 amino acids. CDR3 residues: CASSPRGQGHADTQYF. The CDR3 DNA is TGTGCCAGCAGCCCTCGGGGACAGGGTCACGCAGATACGCAGTATTTT. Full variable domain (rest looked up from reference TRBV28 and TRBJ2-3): DVKVTQSSRYLVKRTGEKVFLECVQDMDHENMFWYRQDPGLGLRLIYFSYDVKMKEKGDIPEGYSVSREKKERFSLILESASTNQTSMYLCASSPRGQGHADTQYFGPGTRLTVL.

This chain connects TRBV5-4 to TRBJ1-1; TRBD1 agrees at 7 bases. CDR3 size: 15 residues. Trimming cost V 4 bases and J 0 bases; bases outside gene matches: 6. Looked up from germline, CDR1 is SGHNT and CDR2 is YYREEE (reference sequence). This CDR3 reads CASSPLTGMNTEAFF. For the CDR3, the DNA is TGTGCCAGCAGCCCTTTGACAGGGATGAACACTGAAGCTTTCTTT.

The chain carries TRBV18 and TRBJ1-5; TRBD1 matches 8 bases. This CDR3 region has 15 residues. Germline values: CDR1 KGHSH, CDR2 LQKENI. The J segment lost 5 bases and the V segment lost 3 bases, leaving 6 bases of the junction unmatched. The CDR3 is CASSPGTGGDQPQHF. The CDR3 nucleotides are TGTGCCAGCTCACCCGGGACAGGTGGGGATCAGCCCCAGCATTTT.

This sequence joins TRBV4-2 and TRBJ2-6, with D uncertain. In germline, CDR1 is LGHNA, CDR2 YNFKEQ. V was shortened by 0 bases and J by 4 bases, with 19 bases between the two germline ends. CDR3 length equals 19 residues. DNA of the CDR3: TGTGCCAGCAGCCAAGAGTCCGGCAGGCGCTTGTGGGGGGCCAACGTCCTGACTTTC. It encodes CASSQESGRRLWGANVLTF.

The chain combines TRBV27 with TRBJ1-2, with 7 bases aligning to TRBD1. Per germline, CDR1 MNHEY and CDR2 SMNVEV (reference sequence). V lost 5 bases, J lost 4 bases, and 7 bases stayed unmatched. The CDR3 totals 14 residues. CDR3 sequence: CASSPRDSSYGYTF. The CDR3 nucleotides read TGTGCCAGCAGTCCTCGGGACAGCTCCTATGGCTACACCTTC.

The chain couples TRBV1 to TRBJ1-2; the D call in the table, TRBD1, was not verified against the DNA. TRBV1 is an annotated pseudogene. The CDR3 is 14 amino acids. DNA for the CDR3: TGCACCAGCAGTAGTAGGGGGCGCCGGTATGGCTACACCTTC. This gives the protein CTSSSRGRRYGYTF.

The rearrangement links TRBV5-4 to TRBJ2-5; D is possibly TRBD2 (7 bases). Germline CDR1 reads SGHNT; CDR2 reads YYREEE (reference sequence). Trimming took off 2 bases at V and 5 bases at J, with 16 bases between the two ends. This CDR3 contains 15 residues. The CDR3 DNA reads TGTGCCAGCAGCTTTGAGGGGGGGCGCGGGGAGACCCAGTACTTC. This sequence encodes CASSFEGGRGETQYF.

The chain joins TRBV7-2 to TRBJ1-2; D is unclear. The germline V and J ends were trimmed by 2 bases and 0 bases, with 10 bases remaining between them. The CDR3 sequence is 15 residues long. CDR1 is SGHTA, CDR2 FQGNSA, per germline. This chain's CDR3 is CASSLREGANYGYTF. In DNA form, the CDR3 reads TGTGCCAGCAGCTTAAGAGAGGGTGCTAACTATGGCTACACCTTC.

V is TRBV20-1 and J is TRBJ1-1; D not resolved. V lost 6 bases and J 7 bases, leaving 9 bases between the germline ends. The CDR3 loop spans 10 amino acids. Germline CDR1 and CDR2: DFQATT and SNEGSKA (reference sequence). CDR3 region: CSALGGEAFF. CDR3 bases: TGCAGTGCCCTCGGAGGTGAAGCTTTCTTT.

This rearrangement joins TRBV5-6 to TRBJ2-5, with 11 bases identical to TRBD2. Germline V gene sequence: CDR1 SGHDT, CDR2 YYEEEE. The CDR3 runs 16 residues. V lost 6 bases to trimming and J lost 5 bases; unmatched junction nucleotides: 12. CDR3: CASTRLQLAGGETQYF. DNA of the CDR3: TGTGCCAGCACCCGGCTACAGTTAGCGGGGGGGGAGACCCAGTACTTC.

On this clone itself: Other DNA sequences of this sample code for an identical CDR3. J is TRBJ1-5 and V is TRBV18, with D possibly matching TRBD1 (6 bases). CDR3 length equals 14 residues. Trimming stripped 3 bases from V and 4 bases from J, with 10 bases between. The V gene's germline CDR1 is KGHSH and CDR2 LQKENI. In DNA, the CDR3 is TGTGCCAGCTCACCCAGCAGGGGAAATCAGCCCCAGCATTTT. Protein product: CASSPSRGNQPQHF.

The CDR3 coding sequence is TGTGCCAGCAAATTGAGGTTAAGCACAGATACGCAGTATTTT. Protein sequence: CASKLRLSTDTQYF. The chain joins TRBV6-5 to TRBJ2-3; the D is unclear. CDR3 length equals 14 residues. V gave up 7 bases and J gave up 0 bases, with 11 bases separating them. Germline values: CDR1 MNHEY, CDR2 SVGAGI.

This chain's CDR3 is CASSSDRFETQYF. Here the CDR3 DNA reads TGTGCCAGCAGCTCCGACAGATTCGAGACCCAGTACTTC. The chain recombines TRBV7-2 with TRBJ2-5; TRBD1 might be the D (5 bases). CDR1 is SGHTA and CDR2 is FQGNSA in the germline V gene. This CDR3 is built from 13 residues. The V gene lost 4 bases and the J gene lost 5 bases, with 11 bases spanning the gap.

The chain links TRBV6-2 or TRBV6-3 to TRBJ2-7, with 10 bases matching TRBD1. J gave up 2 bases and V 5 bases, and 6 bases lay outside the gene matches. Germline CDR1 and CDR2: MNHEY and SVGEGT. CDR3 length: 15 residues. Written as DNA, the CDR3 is TGTGCCAGCAGTCCCCTCGGGACAGGGGCCTACGAGCAGTACTTC. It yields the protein CASSPLGTGAYEQYF.

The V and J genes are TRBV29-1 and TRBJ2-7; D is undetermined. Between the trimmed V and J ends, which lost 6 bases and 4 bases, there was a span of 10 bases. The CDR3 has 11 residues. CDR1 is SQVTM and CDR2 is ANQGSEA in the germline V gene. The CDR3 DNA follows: TGCAGCGTCGGTATTTCTTACGAGCAGTACTTC. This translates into CSVGISYEQYF.

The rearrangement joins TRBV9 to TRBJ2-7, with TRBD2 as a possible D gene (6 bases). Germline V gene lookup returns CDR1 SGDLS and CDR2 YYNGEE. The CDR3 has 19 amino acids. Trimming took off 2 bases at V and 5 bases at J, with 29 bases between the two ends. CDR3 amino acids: CASSVSATVPGLQLNEQYF. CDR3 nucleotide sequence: TGTGCCAGCAGCGTCTCCGCGACGGTCCCGGGACTCCAGTTGAACGAGCAGTACTTC.

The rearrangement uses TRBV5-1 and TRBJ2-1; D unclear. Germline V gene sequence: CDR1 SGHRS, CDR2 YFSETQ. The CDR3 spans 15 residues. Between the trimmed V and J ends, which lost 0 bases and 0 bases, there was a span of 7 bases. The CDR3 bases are TGCGCCAGCAGCTTGGGAGCGAGCTCCTACAATGAGCAGTTCTTC. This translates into CASSLGASSYNEQFF.

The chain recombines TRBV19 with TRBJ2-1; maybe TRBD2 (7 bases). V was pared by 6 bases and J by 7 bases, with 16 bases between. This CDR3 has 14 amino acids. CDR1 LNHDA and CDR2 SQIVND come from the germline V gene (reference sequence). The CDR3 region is CASRPGGLGNEQFF. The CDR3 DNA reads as TGTGCCAGTAGACCCGGGGGGCTGGGGAATGAGCAGTTCTTC.

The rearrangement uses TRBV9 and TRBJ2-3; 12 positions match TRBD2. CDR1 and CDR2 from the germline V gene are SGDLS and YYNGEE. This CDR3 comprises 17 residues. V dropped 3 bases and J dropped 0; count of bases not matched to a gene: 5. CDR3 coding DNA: TGTGCCAGCAGCGAGCTAGCGGGAGGGTTTAGCACAGATACGCAGTATTTT. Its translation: CASSELAGGFSTDTQYF.

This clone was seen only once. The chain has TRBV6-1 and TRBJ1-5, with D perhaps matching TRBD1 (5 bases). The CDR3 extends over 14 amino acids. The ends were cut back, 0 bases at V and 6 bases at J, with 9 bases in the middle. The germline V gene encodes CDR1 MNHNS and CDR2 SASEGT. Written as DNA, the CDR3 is TGTGCCAGCAGTGAAGCGCGGGGGGGTCAGCCCCAGCATTTT. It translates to CASSEARGGQPQHF.

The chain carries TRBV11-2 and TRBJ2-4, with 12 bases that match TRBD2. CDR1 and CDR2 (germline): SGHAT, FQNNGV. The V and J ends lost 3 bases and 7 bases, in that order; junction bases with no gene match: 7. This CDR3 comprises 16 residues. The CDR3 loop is CASSLTSGSRVNIQYF. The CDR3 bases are TGTGCCAGCAGCTTGACTAGCGGGAGCCGTGTCAACATTCAGTACTTC.

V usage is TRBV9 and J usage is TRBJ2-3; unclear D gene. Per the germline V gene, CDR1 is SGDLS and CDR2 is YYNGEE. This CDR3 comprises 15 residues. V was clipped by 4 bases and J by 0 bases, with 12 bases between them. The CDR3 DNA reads TGTGCCAGCAGCCCCGATCGACTTAGCACAGATACGCAGTATTTT. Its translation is CASSPDRLSTDTQYF.

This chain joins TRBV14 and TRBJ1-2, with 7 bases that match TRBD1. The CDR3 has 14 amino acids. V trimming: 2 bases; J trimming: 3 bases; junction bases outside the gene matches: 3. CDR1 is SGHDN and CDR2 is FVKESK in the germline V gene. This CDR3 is CASSQRGRDYGYTF. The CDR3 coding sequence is TGTGCCAGCAGCCAAAGGGGGCGCGACTATGGCTACACCTTC.

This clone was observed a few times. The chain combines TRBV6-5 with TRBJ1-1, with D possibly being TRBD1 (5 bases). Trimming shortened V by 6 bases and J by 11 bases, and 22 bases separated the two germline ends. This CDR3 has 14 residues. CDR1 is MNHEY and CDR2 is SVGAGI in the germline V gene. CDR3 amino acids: CASRGLDRTMGAFF. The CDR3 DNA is TGTGCCAGCAGGGGACTGGACCGCACAATGGGCGCTTTCTTT.

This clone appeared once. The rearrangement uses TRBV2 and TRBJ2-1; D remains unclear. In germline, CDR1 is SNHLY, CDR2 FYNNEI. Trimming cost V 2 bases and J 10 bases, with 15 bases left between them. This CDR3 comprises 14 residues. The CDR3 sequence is CASSENLKAGEQFF. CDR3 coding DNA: TGTGCCAGCAGTGAAAATCTCAAGGCCGGGGAGCAGTTCTTC.

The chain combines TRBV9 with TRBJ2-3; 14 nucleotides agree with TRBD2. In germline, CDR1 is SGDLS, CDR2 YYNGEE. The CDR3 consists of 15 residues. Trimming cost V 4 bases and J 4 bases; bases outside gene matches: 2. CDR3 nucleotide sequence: TGTGCCAGCAGCAGACTAGCGGGGGGGCCAGATACGCAGTATTTT. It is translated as CASSRLAGGPDTQYF.

CDR3 nucleotide sequence: TGTGCCAGCAGTAACCGACAGGGAAGAAGTGAAAAACTGTTTTTT. It specifies CASSNRQGRSEKLFF. The chain employs TRBV28 and TRBJ1-4; 7 nucleotides match TRBD1. CDR3 length: 15 amino acids. Germline V gives CDR1 MDHEN, CDR2 SYDVKM. Unmatched junction bases numbered 10, after V lost 5 bases and J lost 7 bases.